Included here is one TCR beta chain sequence, with context. The specificity of this receptor is unknown. Per-base quality was not reported, and no clone a single base away is much larger than it. Trimming removed 3 bases from V and 12 bases from J; the gene matches leave 13 bases unexplained. The CDR3 measures 14 amino acids from cysteine to phenylalanine. CDR3 DNA is the only sequence kept; it has 42 bases, read in frame from the first base. CDR1 and CDR2, looked up from the germline V gene (reference sequence), are SEHNR and FQNEAQ. The source of the sample is a study of T cell responses to AZD1222 COVID-19 vaccine (dated by TCRdb to the early 2020s). At the level of the whole study: AZD1222 recipients given second doses at about 4 weeks or at about 12 weeks were pooled, since spike-specific TCR depth and breadth were not found to differ between the two schedules. TCR sequencing was performed for about 240 trial participants, of whom about 200 were given two doses of AZD1222 and around 25 were given two doses of MenACWY control vaccine. Trial participants were enrolled by age into subgroups of 18-55, 56-69 and 70-plus years, and around 150, 28 and 57 TCR-sequenced participants, respectively, were included in these subgroups.

The CDR3 regions of human TCRbeta chains were subjected to immunosequencing. Regarding the original processing steps: Repertoire TCRs were matched against a reference library of SARS-CoV-2-specific TCRs generated with the MIRA antigen-specificity platform. Breadth was defined as the fraction of unique TCRs that were SARS-CoV-2-associated, and depth was defined as the fraction of total T cells that were SARS-CoV-2-associated. Using the MIRA data, every spike-specific TCR was mapped to the spike region that the TCR reacted to and assigned to either a CD4 or a CD8 class. Log10-transformed breadth and depth values were compared by one-way ANOVA with Sidak's multiple comparisons tests. Here the immuneACCESS table is served through TCRdb, limited to in-frame sequences with V and J called. Missing clones are a known gap in these copies; in checked studies unresolved V genes cover under half, and the rest lacks a known reason. From that table come the V and J calls and clone size; the DNA was used to work out D and trimming. The sample table records 100,000 to 150,000 clones; 90% of these occur just once. Roughly 7.2% of the sample is held by the ten biggest clonotypes.

This sample's time point label indicates: baseline before first vaccination. Vaccinee samples came from UK trials COV001 and COV002, including a single-blind randomized controlled phase 2/3 trial of AZD1222 (ChAdOx1 nCoV-19) in healthy adults. For TCRbeta chain sequencing, PBMC samples were collected from trial participants at day 0 and at day 28 after the second dose. Broad study findings and their caveats: Because no day 14 peak-response samples were available, repertoires were characterized only after the peak T cell response. Only six AZD1222 recipients were SARS-CoV-2 seropositive at baseline, limiting conclusions about previously exposed vaccinees. Reportedly, close to half of the unique spike-specific TCRs recognized epitopes lying outside the regions that are mutated in the B.1.351 and B.1.1.7 variants. CD4 TCRs associated with the vaccine covered the entire spike protein, and the dominant responses were in regions 160-218 and 743-854. Most participants were white British and females outnumbered males, and the authors suggested that clonal diversity may have been underestimated. After two AZD1222 doses, both the breadth and the depth of spike-specific TCRs were significantly higher than at day 0 and than in MenACWY recipients. In the small 56-69-year group, the increase in depth fell short of significance, most likely because of low power.

This sequence originates from an adult in good health. Sequences were derived from peripheral blood, sampled on day 0 of AZD1222 vaccination. This receptor chain uses TRBV7-9 and TRBJ1-2; TRBD1 aligns with 7 central bases. The DNA is as follows: TGTGCCAGCAGCTTCCCTCCCGGGGCAGGGGGTGACACCTTC. Translated, it gives CASSFPPGAGGDTF.